The clone carrying this T cell receptor (beta chain) was seen a few times. What it recognizes is unknown. One end of the junction is discordant with germline, which a read error may explain. Germline values: CDR1 MNHEY, CDR2 SMNVEV (reference sequence). The CDR3 covers 13 residues. Libraries of TCR beta came from iRepertoire HTBI primers plus Arm-PCR of CDR3 regions. Original processing notes: Across samples, 62 TRBV and 13 to 15 TRBJ segments were found. TCRdb called the multiplex PCR reads again in MiXCR, with one record for every CDR3 protein. The V and J calls follow TCRdb's processing rather than the paper's. The sample yields over 200,000 distinct CDR3 sequences, about 17% seen once. These data are taken from a study of regulatory T cells in long-lasting Graves disease. The study's findings and limits: Favored usage of TRBV28, TRBJ1-2 and TRBJ2-5 was recorded in persistent disease. New patients shared roughly 1,000 public clonotypes, fewer than the roughly 3,000 shared by persistent patients. Persistent Graves' patients had lower TCR diversity than newly diagnosed ones.

Noted time point: newly diagnosed GD, antithyroid drugs for less than 3 months. The TCR library was made from RNA extracted from PBMCs. This clonotype was sampled from a female donor with Graves disease. This sequence joins TRBV27 and TRBJ1-5, with D unclear. The input for sequencing was peripheral blood mononuclear cells (PBMCs), taken at new diagnosis, from a patient treated with antithyroid drugs. The CDR3 here is CASSPYSNRPQHF. The CDR3 DNA sequence: TGTGCCAGCAGCCCTTATAGCAATCGGCCCCAGCATTTT.